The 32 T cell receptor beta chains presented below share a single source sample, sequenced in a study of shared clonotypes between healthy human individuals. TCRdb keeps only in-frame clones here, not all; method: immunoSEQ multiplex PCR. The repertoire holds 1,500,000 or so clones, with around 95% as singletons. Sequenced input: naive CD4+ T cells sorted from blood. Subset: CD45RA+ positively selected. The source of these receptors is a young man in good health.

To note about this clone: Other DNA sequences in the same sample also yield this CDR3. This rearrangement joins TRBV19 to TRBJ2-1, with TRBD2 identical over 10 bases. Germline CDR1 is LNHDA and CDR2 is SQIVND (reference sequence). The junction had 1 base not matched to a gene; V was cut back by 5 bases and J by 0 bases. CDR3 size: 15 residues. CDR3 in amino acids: CASSPSGSSYNEQFF. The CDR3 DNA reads TGTGCCAGTAGTCCTAGCGGGAGCTCCTACAATGAGCAGTTCTTC.

The CDR3 loop reads CASTSVIGLAGFSYEQYF. The CDR3 bases are TGTGCCAGCACCTCAGTTATCGGACTAGCGGGGTTCTCCTACGAGCAGTACTTC. The chain combines TRBV11-2 with TRBJ2-7; 12 nucleotides align to TRBD2. J gave up 0 bases and V 7 bases, and 13 bases lay outside the gene matches. Per the germline V gene, CDR1 is SGHAT and CDR2 is FQNNGV. CDR3 length: 18 residues.

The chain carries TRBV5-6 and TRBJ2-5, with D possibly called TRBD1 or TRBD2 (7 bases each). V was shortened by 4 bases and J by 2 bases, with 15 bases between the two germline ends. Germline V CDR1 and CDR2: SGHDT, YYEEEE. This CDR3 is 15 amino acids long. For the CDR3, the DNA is TGTGCCAGCAGCACTGCAGGGGGGGGGCAAGAGACCCAGTACTTC. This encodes CASSTAGGGQETQYF.

Written as DNA, the CDR3 is TGTGCCAGCAGCTTAGCACGGGCGCTCCGAACGACAGATACGCAGTATTTT. Amino acids: CASSLARALRTTDTQYF. The chain is built from TRBV7-2 and TRBJ2-3; no reliable D call. The V and J ends lost 0 bases and 3 bases respectively, with 16 bases between them. The CDR3 covers 17 residues. Germline V gene data show CDR1 as SGHTA and CDR2 as FQGNSA.

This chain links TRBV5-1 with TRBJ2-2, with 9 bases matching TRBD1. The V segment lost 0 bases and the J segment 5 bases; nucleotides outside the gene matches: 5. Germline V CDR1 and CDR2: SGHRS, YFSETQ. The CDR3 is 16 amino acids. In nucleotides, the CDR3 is TGCGCCAGCAGCTTGGGAGGGACAGGGCGAACCGGGGAGCTGTTTTTT. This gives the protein CASSLGGTGRTGELFF.

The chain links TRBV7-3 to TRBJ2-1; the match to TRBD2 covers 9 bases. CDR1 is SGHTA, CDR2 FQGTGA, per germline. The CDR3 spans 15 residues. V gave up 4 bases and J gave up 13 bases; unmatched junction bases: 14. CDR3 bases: TGTGCCAGCAGCTACCCCTCGGGGGCGGGAGGGCAACAGTTCTTC. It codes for CASSYPSGAGGQQFF.

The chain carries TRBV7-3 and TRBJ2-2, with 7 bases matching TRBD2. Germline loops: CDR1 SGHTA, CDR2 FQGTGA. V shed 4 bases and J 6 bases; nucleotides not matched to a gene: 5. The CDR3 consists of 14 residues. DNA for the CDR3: TGTGCCAGCAGCTCCCCCGGACTAGCCGGGGAGCTGTTTTTT. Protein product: CASSSPGLAGELFF.

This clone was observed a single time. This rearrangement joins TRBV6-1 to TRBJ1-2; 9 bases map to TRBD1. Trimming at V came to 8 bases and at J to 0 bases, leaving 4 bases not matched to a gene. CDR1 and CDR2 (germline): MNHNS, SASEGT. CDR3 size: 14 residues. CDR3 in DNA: TGTGCCAGCGCAGGACAGGGGCCTAACTATGGCTACACCTTC. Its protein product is CASAGQGPNYGYTF.

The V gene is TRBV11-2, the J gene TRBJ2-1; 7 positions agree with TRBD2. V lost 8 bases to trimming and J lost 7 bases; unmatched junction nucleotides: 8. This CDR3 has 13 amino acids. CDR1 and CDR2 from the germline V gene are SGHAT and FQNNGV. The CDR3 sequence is CASASSGSNEQFF. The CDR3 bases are TGTGCCAGCGCCTCTAGCGGTTCTAATGAGCAGTTCTTC.

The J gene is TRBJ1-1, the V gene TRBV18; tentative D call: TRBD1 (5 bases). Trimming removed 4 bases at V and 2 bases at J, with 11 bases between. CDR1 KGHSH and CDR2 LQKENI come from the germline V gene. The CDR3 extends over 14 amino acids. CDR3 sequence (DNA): TGTGCCAGCTCACGCGAGGGGTTTAACACTGAAGCTTTCTTT. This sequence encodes CASSREGFNTEAFF. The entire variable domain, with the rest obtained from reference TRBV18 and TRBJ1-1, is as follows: NAGVMQNPRHLVRRRGQEARLRCSPMKGHSHVYWYRQLPEEGLKFMVYLQKENIIDESGMPKERFSAEFPKEGPSILRIQQVVRGDSAAYFCASSREGFNTEAFFGQGTRLTVV.

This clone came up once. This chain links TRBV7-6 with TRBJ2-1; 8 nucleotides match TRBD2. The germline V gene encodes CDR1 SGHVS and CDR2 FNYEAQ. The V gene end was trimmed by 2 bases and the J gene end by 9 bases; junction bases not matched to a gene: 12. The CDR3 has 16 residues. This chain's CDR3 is CASSLYGTSGQSEQFF. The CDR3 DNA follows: TGTGCCAGCAGCTTATATGGGACTAGTGGTCAAAGTGAGCAGTTCTTC.

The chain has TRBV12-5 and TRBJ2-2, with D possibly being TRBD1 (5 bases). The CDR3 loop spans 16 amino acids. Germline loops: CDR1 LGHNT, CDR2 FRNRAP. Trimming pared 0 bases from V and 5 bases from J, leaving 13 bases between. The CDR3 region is CASGLVTGPRTGELFF. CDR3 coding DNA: TGTGCTAGTGGTTTGGTAACAGGACCTCGAACCGGGGAGCTGTTTTTT.

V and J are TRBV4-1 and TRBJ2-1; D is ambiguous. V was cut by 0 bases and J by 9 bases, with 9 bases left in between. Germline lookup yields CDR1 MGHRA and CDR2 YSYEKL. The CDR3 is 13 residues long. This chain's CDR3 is CASSQDWYPEQFF. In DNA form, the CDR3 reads TGCGCCAGCAGCCAAGATTGGTATCCTGAGCAGTTCTTC.

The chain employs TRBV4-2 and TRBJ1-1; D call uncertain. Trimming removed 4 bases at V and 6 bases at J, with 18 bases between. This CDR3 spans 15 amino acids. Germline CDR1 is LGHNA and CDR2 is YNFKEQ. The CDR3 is CASSRKAPVLSEAFF. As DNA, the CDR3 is TGTGCCAGCAGCCGAAAGGCCCCTGTCCTCTCTGAAGCTTTCTTT.

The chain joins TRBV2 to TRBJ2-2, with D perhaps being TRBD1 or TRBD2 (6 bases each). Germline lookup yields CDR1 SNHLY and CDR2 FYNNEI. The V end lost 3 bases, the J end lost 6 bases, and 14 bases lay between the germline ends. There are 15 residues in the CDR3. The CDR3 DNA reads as TGTGCCAGCAGTGACATCCTCCGGGGGCCCGGGGAGCTGTTTTTT. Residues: CASSDILRGPGELFF.

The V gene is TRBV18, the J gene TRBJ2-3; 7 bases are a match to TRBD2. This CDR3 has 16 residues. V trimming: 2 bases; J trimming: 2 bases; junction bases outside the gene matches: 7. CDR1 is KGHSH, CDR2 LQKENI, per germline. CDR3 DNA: TGTGCCAGCTCACCAAGTAGGCGGGAGTTCACAGATACGCAGTATTTT. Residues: CASSPSRREFTDTQYF. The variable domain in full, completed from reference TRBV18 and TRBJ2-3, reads NAGVMQNPRHLVRRRGQEARLRCSPMKGHSHVYWYRQLPEEGLKFMVYLQKENIIDESGMPKERFSAEFPKEGPSILRIQQVVRGDSAAYFCASSPSRREFTDTQYFGPGTRLTVL.

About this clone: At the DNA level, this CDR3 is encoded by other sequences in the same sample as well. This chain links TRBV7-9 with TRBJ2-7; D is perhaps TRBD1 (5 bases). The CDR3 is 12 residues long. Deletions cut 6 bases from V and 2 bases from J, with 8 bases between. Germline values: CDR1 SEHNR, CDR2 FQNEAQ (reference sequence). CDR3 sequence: CASSSGPYEQYF. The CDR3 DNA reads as TGTGCCAGCAGTTCAGGGCCCTACGAGCAGTACTTC.

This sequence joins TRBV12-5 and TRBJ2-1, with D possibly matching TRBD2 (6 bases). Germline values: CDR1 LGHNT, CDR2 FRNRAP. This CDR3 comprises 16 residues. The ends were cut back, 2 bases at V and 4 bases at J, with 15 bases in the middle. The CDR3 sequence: CASGLSGESGYNEQFF. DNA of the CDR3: TGTGCTAGTGGTTTGTCGGGGGAGTCCGGGTACAATGAGCAGTTCTTC.

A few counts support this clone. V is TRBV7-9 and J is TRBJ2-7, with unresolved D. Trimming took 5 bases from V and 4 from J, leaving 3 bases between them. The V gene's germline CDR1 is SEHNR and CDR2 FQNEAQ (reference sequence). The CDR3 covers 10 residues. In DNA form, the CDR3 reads TGTGCCAGCAGCGGGTACGAGCAGTACTTC. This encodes CASSGYEQYF.

CDR3 amino acids: CASSSSVGVELFF. CDR3 coding DNA: TGTGCCAGCTCGAGCTCAGTGGGGGTGGAACTGTTTTTT. The chain employs TRBV18 and TRBJ1-4; tentatively, D is TRBD1 (5 bases). Germline CDR1 and CDR2: KGHSH and LQKENI. The CDR3 is 13 amino acids. The V end was cut by 6 bases, the J end by 12 bases, with 17 bases between.

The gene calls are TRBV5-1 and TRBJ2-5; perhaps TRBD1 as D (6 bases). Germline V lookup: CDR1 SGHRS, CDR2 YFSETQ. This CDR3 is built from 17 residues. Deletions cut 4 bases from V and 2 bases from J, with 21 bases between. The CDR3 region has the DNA TGCGCCAGCAGCCAATACCCACAGGGCATGAGGCAAGAGACCCAGTACTTC. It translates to CASSQYPQGMRQETQYF.

CDR3 in DNA: TGCGCCAGCAGCTTGGAGACAATAGCCAAAAACATTCAGTACTTC. Protein product: CASSLETIAKNIQYF. The rearrangement uses TRBV5-1 and TRBJ2-4; D gene uncertain. The germline V and J ends were trimmed by 0 bases and 0 bases, with 7 bases remaining between them. Per the germline V gene, CDR1 is SGHRS and CDR2 is YFSETQ. CDR3 length: 15 residues.

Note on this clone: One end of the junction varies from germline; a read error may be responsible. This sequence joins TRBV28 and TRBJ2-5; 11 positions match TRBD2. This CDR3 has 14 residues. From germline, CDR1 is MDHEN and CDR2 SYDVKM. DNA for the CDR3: TGTGCCAGCACCCTAGCGGGAGGAATAGAGACTCAGTACTTC. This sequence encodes CASTLAGGIETQYF.

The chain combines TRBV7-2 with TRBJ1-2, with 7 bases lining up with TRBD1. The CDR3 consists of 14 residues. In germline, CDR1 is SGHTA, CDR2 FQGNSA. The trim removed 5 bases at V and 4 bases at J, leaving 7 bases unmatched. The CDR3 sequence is CASSTDRRVYGYTF. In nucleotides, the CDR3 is TGTGCCAGCAGCACGGACAGGAGGGTCTATGGCTACACCTTC.

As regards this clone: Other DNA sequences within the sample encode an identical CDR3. The CDR3 protein is CASSHTYEQYF. Here the CDR3 DNA reads TGTGCCAGCAGCCACACCTACGAGCAGTACTTC. This chain connects TRBV11-2 to TRBJ2-7; D remains ambiguous. There are 11 residues in the CDR3. The germline gives CDR1 SGHAT, CDR2 FQNNGV. Trimming cost V 5 bases and J 2 bases, with 4 bases left between them.

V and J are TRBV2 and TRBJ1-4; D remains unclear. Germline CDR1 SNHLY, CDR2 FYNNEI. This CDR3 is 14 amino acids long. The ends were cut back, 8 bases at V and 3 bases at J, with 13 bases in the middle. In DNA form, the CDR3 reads TGTGCCAGCGTCTATAGGTGGTCTAATGAAAAACTGTTTTTT. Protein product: CASVYRWSNEKLFF.

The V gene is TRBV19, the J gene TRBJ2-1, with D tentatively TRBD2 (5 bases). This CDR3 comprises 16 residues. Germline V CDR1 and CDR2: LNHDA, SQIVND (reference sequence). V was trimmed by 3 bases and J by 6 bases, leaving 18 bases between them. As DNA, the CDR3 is TGTGCCAGTAGTATCCTTGGACTCGGGTCGAGCAATGAGCAGTTCTTC. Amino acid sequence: CASSILGLGSSNEQFF. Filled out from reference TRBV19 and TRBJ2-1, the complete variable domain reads DGGITQSPKYLFRKEGQNVTLSCEQNLNHDAMYWYRQDPGQGLRLIYYSQIVNDFQKGDIAEGYSVSREKKESFPLTVTSAQKNPTAFYLCASSILGLGSSNEQFFGPGTRLTVL.

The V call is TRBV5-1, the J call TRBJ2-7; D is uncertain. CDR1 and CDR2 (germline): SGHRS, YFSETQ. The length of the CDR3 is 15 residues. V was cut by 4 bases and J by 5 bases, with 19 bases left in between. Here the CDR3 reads CASSPGGQNLNEQYF. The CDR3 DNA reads TGCGCCAGCAGCCCCGGTGGGCAAAACTTGAACGAGCAGTACTTC.

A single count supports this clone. The CDR3 loop reads CASSEIIYNEQFF. The CDR3 coding sequence is TGTGCCAGCAGTGAAATAATCTACAATGAGCAGTTCTTC. The chain recombines TRBV25-1 with TRBJ2-1; D is unclear. Trimming took off 2 bases at V and 3 bases at J, with 5 bases between the two ends. Germline values: CDR1 MGHDK, CDR2 SYGVNS. The CDR3 consists of 13 residues.

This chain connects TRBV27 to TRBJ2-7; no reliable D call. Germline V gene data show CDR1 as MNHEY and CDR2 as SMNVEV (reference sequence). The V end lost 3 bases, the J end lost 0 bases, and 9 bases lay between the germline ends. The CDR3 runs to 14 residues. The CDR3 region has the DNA TGTGCCAGCAGTTTCGCAGGAAACTCCTACGAGCAGTACTTC. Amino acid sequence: CASSFAGNSYEQYF.

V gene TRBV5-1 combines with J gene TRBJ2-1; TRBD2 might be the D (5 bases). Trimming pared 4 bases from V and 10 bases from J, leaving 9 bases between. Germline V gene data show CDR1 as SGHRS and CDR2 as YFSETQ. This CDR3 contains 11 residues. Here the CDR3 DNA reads TGCGCCAGCAGCACCACGGGAGAGCAGTTCTTC. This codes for CASSTTGEQFF.

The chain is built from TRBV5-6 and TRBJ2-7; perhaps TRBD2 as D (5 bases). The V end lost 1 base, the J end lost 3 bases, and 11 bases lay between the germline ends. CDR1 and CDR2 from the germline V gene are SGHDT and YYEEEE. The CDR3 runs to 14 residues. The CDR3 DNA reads TGTGCCAGCAGCTTGTGGGAGTCGGGCTACGAGCAGTACTTC. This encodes CASSLWESGYEQYF.